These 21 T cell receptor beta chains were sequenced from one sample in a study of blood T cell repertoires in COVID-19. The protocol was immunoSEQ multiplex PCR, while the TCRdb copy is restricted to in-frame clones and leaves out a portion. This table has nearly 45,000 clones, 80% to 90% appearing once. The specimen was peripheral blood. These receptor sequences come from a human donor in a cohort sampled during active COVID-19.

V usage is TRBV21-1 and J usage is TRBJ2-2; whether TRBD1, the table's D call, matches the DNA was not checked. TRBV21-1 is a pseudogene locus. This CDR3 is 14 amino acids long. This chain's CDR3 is CASTGQGNTGELFF. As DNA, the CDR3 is TGTGCCAGCACCGGACAGGGAAACACCGGGGAGCTGTTTTTT.

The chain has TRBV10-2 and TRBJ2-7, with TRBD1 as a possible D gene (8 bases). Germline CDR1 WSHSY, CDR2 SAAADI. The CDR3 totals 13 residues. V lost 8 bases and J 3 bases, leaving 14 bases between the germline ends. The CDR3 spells CASRNRGGYEQYV. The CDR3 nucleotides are TGCGCCAGCCGAAACAGGGGGGGCTACGAGCAGTACGTC.

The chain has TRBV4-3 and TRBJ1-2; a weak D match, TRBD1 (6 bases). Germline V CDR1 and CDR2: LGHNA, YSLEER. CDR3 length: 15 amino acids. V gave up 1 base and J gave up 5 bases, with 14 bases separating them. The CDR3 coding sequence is TGCGCCAGCAGCCAAGGGACCAGGGGCCGATATGGCTACACCTTC. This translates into CASSQGTRGRYGYTF.

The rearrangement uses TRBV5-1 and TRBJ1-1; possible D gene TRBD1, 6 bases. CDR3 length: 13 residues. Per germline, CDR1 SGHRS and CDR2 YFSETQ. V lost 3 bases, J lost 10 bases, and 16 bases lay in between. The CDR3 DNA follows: TGCGCCAGCAGCTGGAAGGACAGTCCTATAGCTTTCTTT. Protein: CASSWKDSPIAFF.

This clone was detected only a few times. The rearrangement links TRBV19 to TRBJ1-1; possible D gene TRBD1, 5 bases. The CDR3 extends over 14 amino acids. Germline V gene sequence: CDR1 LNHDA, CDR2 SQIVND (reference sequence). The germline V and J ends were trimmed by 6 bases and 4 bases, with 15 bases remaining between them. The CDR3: CASRVRLGGTEAFF. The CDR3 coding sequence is TGTGCCAGTAGAGTAAGGCTCGGGGGCACTGAAGCTTTCTTT.

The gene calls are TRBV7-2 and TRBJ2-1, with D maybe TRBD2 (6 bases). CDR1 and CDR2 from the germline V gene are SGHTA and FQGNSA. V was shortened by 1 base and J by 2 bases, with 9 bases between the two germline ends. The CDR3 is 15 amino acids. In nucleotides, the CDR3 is TGTGCCAGCAGCTTAGAGTGGGGGGCCTACAATGAGCAGTTCTTC. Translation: CASSLEWGAYNEQFF.

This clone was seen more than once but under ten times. The CDR3 DNA reads as TGTGCCAGCAGCCAAGACGGGACAGGGAGAGGCTACACCTTC. Its protein product is CASSQDGTGRGYTF. J is TRBJ1-2 and V is TRBV3-1 (or the pseudogene TRBV3-2); 9 bases map to TRBD1. CDR1 and CDR2 (germline): LGHDT, YNNKEL (reference sequence). The V segment lost 0 bases and the J segment 8 bases; nucleotides outside the gene matches: 4. This CDR3 is built from 14 residues.

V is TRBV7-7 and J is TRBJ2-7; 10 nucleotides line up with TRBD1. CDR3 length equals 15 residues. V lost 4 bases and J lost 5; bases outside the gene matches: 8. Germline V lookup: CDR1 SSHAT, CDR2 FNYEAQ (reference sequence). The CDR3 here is CASSSPGQGSHEQYV. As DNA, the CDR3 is TGTGCCAGCAGCTCTCCGGGACAGGGGAGCCACGAGCAGTACGTC.

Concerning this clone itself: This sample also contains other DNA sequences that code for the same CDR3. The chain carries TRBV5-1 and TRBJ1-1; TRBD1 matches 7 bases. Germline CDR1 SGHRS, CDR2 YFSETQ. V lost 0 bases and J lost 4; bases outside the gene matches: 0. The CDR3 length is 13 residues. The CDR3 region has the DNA TGCGCCAGCAGCTTGGACAGGGGCACTGAAGCTTTCTTT. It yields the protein CASSLDRGTEAFF.

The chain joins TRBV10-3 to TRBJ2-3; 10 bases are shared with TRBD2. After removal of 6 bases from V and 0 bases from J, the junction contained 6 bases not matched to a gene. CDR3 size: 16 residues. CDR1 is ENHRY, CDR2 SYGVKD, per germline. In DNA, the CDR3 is TGTGCCATCAGACCCGTACTAGCGGGGAGCACAGATACGCAGTATTTT. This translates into CAIRPVLAGSTDTQYF.

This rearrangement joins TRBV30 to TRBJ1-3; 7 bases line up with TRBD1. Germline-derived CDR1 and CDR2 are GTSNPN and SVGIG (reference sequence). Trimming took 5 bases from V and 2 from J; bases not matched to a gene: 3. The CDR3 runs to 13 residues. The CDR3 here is CAWSTGPGNTIYF. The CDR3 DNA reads TGTGCCTGGTCGACAGGGCCTGGAAACACCATATATTTT.

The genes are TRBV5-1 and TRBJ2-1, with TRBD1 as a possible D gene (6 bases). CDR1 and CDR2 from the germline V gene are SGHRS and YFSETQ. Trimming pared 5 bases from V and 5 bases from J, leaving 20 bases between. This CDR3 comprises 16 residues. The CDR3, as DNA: TGCGCCAGCAGAGCTACGGACAGCCACTCAAACAATGAGCAGTTCTTC. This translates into CASRATDSHSNNEQFF.

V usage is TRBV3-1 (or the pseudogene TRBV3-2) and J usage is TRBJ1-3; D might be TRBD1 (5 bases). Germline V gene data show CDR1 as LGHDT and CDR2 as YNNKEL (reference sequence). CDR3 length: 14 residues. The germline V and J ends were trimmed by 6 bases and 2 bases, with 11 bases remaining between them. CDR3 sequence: CASSPRGAGNTIYF. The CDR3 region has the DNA TGTGCCAGCAGTCCCCGGGGGGCTGGAAACACCATATATTTT.

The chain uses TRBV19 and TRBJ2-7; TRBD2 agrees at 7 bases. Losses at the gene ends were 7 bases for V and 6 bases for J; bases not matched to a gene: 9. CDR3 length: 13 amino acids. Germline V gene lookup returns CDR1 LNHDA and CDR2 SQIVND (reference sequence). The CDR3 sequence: CASTLTGGSEQYF. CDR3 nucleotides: TGTGCCAGTACCCTGACCGGGGGGAGCGAGCAGTACTTC. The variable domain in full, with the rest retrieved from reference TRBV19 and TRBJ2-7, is DGGITQSPKYLFRKEGQNVTLSCEQNLNHDAMYWYRQDPGQGLRLIYYSQIVNDFQKGDIAEGYSVSREKKESFPLTVTSAQKNPTAFYLCASTLTGGSEQYFGPGTRLTVT.

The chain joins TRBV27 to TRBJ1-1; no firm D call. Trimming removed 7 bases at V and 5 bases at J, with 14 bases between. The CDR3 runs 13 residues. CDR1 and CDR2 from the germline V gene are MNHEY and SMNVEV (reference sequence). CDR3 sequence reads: CASNTRANTEAFF. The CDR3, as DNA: TGTGCCAGCAATACGCGGGCGAATACTGAAGCTTTCTTT.

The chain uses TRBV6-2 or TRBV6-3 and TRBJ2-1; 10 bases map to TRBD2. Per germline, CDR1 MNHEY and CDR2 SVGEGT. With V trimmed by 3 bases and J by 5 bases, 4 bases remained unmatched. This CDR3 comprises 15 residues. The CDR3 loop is CASSYTSGTHNEQFF. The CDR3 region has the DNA TGTGCCAGCAGTTATACTAGCGGGACCCACAATGAGCAGTTCTTC.

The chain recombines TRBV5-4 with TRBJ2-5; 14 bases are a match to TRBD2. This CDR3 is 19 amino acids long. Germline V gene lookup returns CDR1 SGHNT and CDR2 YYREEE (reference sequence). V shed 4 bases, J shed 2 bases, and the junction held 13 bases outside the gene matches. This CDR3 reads CASSHGPRGLAGVQETQYF. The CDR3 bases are TGTGCCAGCAGCCATGGACCGAGGGGACTAGCGGGGGTGCAAGAGACCCAGTACTTC.

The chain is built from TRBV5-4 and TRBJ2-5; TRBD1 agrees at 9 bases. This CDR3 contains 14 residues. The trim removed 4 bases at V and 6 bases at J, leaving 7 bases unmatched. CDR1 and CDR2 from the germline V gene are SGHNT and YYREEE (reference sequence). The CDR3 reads CASSGDRGLKTQYF. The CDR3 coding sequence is TGTGCCAGCAGCGGCGACAGGGGGTTAAAGACCCAGTACTTC.

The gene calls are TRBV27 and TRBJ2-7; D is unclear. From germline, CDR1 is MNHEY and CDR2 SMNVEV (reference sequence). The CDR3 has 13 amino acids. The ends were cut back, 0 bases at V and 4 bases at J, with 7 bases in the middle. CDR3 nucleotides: TGTGCCAGCAGTTTATCCCCCCCATACGAGCAGTACTTC. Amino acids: CASSLSPPYEQYF.

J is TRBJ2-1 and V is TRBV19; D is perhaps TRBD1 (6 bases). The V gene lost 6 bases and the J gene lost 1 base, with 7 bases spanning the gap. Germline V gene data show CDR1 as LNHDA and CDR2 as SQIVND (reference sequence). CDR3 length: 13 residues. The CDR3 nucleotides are TGTGCCAGTAGCACAGGGTCCTACAATGAGCAGTTCTTC. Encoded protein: CASSTGSYNEQFF.

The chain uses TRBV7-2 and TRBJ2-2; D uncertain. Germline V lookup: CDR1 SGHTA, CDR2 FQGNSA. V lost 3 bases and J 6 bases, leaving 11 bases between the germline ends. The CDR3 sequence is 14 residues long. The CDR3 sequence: CASSFRPLAGELFF. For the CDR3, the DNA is TGTGCCAGCAGCTTCCGACCCCTAGCCGGGGAGCTGTTTTTT.